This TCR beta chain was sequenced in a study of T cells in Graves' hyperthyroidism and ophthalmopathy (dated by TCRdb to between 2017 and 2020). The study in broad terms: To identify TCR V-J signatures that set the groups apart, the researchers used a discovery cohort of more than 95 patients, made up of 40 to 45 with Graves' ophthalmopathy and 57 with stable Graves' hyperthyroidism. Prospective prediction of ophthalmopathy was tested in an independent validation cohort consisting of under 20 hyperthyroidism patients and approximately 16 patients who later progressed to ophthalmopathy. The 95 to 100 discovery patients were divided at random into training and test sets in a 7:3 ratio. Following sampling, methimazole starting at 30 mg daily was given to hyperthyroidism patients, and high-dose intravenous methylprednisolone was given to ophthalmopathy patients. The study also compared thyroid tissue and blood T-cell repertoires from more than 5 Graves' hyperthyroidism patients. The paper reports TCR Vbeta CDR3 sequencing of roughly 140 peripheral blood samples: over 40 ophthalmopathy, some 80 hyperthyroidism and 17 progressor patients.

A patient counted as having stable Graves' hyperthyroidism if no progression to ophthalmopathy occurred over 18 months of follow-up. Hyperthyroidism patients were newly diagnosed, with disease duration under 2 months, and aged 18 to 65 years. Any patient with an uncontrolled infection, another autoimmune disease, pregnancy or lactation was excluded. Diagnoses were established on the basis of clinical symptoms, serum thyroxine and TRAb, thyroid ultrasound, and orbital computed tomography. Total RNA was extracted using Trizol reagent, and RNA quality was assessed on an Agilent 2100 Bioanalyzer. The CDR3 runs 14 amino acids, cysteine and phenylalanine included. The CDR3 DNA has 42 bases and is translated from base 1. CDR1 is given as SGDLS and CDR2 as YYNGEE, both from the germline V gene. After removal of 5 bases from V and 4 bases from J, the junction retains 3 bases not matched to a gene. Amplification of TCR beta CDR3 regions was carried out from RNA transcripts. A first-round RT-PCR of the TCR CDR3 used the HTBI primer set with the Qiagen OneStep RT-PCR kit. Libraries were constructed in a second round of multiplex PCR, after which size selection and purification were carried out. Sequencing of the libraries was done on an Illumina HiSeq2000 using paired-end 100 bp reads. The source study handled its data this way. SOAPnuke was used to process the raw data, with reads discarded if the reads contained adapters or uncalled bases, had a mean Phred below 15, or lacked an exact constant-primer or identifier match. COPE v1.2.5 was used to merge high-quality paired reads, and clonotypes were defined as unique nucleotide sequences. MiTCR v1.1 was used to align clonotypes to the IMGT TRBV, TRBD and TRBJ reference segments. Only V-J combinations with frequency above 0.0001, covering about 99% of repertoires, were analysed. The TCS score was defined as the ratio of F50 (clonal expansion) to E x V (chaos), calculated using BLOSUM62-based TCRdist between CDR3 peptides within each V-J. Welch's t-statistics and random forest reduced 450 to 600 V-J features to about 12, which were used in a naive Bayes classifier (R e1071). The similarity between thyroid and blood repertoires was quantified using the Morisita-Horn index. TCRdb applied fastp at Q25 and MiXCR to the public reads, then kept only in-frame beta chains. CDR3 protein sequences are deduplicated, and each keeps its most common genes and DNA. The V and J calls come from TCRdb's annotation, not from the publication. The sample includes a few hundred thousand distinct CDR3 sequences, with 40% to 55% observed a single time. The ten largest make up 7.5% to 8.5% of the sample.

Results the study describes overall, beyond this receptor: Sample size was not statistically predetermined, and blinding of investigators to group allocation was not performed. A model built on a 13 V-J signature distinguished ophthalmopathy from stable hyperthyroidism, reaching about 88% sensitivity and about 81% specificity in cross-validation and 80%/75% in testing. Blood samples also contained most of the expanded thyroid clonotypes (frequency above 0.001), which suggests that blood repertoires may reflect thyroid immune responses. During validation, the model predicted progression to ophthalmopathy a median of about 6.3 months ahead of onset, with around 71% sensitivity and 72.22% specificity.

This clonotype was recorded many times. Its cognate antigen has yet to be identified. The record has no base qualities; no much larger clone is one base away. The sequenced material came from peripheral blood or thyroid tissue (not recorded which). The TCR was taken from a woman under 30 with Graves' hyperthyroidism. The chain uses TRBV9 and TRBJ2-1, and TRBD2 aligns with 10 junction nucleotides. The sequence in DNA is TGTGCCAGCAGGTGGACTAGCGGATACAATGAGCAGTTCTTC. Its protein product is CASRWTSGYNEQFF.